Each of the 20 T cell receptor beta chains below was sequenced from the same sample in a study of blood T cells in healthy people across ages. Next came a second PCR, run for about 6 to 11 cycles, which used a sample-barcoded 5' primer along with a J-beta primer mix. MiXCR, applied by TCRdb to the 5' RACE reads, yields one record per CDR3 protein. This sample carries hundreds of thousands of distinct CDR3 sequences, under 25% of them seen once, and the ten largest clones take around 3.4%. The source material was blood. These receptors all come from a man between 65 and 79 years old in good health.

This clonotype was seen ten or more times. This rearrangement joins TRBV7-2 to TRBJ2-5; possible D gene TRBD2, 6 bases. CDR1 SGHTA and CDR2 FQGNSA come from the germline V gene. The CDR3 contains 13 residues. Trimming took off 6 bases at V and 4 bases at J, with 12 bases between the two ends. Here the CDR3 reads CASSLPGGETQYF. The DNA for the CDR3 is TGTGCCAGCAGTCTTCCCGGGGGAGAGACCCAGTACTTC.

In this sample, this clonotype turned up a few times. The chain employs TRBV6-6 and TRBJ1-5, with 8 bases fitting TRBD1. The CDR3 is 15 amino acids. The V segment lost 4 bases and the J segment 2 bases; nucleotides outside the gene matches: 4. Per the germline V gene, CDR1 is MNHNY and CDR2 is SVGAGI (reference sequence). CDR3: CASSFLTGGNQPQHF. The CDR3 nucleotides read TGTGCCAGCAGTTTTCTGACAGGGGGCAATCAGCCCCAGCATTTT.

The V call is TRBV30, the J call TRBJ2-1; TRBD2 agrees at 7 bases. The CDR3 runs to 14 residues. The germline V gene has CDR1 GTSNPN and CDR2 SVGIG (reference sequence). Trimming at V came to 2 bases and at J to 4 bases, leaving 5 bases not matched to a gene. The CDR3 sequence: CAWSSGEGYNEQFF. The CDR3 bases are TGTGCCTGGAGTAGCGGGGAGGGATACAATGAGCAGTTCTTC.

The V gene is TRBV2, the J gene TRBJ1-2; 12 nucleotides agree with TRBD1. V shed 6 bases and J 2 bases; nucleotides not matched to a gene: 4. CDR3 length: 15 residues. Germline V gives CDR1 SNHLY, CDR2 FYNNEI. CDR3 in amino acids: CASRAGTGGNYGYTF. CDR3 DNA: TGTGCCAGCAGGGCCGGGACAGGGGGCAACTATGGCTACACCTTC.

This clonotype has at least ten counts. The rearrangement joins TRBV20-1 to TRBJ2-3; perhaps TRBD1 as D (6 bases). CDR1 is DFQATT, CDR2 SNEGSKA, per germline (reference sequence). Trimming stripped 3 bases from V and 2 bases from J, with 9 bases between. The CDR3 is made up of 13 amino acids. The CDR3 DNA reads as TGCAGTGCTAGCGGGACAAACACAGATACGCAGTATTTT. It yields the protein CSASGTNTDTQYF.

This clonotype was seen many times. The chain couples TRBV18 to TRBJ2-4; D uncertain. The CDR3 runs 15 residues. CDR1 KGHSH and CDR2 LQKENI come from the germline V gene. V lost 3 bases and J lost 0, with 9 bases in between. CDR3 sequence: CASSPTATAKNIQYF. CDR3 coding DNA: TGTGCCAGCTCACCTACGGCAACAGCCAAAAACATTCAGTACTTC. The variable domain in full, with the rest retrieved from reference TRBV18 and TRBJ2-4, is NAGVMQNPRHLVRRRGQEARLRCSPMKGHSHVYWYRQLPEEGLKFMVYLQKENIIDESGMPKERFSAEFPKEGPSILRIQQVVRGDSAAYFCASSPTATAKNIQYFGAGTRLSVL.

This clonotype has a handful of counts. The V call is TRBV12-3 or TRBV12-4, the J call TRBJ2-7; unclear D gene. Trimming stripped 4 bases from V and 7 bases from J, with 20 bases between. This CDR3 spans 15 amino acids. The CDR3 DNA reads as TGTGCCAGCAGTTCAAGTCTAGAGGCATGGTGGGAGCAGTACTTC. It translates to CASSSSLEAWWEQYF.

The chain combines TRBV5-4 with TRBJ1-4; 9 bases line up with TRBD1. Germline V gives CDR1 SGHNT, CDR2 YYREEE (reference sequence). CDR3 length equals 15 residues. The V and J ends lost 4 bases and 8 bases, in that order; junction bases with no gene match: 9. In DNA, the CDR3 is TGTGCCAGCAGCCCGGGAGGGACAGGGAAGGAAAAACTGTTTTTT. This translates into CASSPGGTGKEKLFF.

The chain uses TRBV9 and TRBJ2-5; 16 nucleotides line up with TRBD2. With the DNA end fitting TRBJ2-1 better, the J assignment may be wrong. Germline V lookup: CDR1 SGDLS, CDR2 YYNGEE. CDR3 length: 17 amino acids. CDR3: CASSEGLAGGPGDEQFF. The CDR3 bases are TGTGCCAGCAGCGAGGGACTAGCGGGAGGGCCAGGGGATGAGCAGTTCTTC.

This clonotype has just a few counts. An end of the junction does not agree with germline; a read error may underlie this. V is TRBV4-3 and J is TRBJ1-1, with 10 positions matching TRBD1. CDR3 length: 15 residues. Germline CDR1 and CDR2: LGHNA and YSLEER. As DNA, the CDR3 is TGCGCCAGCAGCCAGACAGGGGGCGGTTACACTGAAGCCTTCTTT. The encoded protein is CASSQTGGGYTEAFF.

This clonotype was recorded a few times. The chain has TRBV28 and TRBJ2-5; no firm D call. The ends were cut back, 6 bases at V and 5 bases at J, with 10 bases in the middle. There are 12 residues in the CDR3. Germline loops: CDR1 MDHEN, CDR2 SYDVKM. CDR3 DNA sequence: TGTGCCAGCAGCGCATCCGGGGAGACCCAGTACTTC. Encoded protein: CASSASGETQYF.

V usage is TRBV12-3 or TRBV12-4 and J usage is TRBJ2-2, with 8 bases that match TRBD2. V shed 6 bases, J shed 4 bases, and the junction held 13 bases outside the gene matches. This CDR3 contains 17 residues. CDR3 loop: CASRKGLAGSGTGELFF. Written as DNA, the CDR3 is TGTGCCAGCAGAAAGGGCCTAGCGGGCTCAGGCACCGGGGAGCTGTTTTTT.

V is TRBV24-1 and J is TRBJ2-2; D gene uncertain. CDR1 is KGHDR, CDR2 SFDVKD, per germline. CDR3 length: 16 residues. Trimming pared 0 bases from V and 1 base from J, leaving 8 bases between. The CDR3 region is CATSDLKGGNTGELFF. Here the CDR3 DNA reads TGTGCCACCAGTGATTTGAAGGGCGGGAACACCGGGGAGCTGTTTTTT.

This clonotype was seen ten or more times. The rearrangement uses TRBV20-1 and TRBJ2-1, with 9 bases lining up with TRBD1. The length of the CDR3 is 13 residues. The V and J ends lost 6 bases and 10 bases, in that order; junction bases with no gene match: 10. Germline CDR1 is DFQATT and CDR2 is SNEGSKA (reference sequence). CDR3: CSAIPTGGIEQFF. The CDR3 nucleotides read TGCAGTGCCATACCCACAGGGGGCATCGAGCAGTTCTTC.

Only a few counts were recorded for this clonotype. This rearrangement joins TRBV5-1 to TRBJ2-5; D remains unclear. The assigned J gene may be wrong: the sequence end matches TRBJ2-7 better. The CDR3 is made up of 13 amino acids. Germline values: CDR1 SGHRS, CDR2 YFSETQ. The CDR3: CASSEVSKSEQYF. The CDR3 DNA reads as TGCGCCAGCAGCGAAGTAAGCAAATCCGAGCAGTACTTC.

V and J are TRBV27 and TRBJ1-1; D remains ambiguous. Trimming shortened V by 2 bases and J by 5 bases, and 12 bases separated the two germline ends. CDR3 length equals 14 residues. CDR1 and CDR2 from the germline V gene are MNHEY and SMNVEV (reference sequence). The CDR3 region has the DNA TGTGCCAGCAGTTTACGGGGTCTAGGGACTGAAGCTTTCTTT. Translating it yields CASSLRGLGTEAFF.

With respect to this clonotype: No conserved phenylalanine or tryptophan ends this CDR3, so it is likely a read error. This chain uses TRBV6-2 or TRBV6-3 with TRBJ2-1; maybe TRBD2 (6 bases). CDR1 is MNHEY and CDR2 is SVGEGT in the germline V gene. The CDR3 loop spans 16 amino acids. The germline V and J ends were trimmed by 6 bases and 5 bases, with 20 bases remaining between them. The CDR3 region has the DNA TGTGCCAGCAGGAGCAACCGGGACTTTCAAGACAATGAGCAGTTCCTC. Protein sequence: CASRSNRDFQDNEQFL.

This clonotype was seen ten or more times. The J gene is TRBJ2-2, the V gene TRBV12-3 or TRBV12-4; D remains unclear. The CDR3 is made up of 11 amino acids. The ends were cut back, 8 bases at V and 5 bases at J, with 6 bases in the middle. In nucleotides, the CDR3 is TGTGCCAGCGGGCCGACCGGGGAGCTGTTTTTT. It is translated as CASGPTGELFF.

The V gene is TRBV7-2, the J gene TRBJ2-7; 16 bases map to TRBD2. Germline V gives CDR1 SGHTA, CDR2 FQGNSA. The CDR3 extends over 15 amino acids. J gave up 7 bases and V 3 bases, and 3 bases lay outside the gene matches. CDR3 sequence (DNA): TGTGCCAGCAGCTTCGGGACTAGCGGGAGGGGTGAGCAGTACTTC. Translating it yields CASSFGTSGRGEQYF.

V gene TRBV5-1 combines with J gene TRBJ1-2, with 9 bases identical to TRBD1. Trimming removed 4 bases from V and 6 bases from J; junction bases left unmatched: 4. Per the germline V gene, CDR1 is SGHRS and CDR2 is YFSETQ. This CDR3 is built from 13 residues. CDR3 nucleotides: TGCGCCAGCAGCACGGACAGGGGTAATGGCTACACCTTC. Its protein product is CASSTDRGNGYTF.